One sample yielded the 10 T cell receptor beta chains listed below, sequenced in a study of post-analysis software for immune sequencing data. Findings and limits, study-wide: The five TRBV segments detected at higher frequency in patients than in controls included TRBV5-6, TRBV5-1 and TRBV20-1.

Unique molecular identifiers tagged the TCR beta cDNA libraries. A single record per CDR3 protein comes from TCRdb applying MiXCR to the PCR reads. Here the sample spans hundreds of thousands of distinct CDR3 sequences, 59% being singletons. Their recognized antigens are unknown. Sequenced input: blood. These receptors were collected from a girl aged 2-10 years with multiple sclerosis.

This clonotype was observed a handful of times. The gene calls are TRBV12-3 or TRBV12-4 and TRBJ2-3, with 8 bases that match TRBD1. The J segment lost 2 bases and the V segment lost 5 bases, leaving 9 bases of the junction unmatched. The CDR3 length is 16 residues. This CDR3 reads CASSQSWTGLTDTQYF. The CDR3 DNA sequence: TGTGCCAGCAGTCAATCTTGGACAGGGCTCACAGATACGCAGTATTTT.

The genes are TRBV7-9 and TRBJ1-1; D is uncertain. Trimming shortened V by 4 bases and J by 0 bases, and 15 bases separated the two germline ends. This CDR3 comprises 16 residues. In germline, CDR1 is SEHNR, CDR2 FQNEAQ (reference sequence). CDR3 bases: TGTGCCAGCAGCTCCTTTCCGGAATCCATGAACACTGAAGCTTTCTTT. It translates to CASSSFPESMNTEAFF. Full variable domain (missing parts from reference TRBV7-9 and TRBJ1-1): DTGVSQNPRHKITKRGQNVTFRCDPISEHNRLYWYRQTLGQGPEFLTYFQNEAQLEKSRLLSDRFSAERPKGSFSTLEIQRTEQGDSAMYLCASSSFPESMNTEAFFGQGTRLTVV.

The chain recombines TRBV20-1 with TRBJ1-5; D may be TRBD1 (5 bases). Germline values: CDR1 DFQATT, CDR2 SNEGSKA (reference sequence). V was shortened by 0 bases and J by 4 bases, with 10 bases between the two germline ends. The CDR3 length is 14 residues. The CDR3 DNA reads TGCAGTGCTAGAGATTTCGACAGTAATCAGCCCCAGCATTTT. It specifies CSARDFDSNQPQHF.

This clonotype was picked up a small number of times. The V call is TRBV18, the J call TRBJ2-7; 12 bases agree with TRBD2. The CDR3 loop spans 15 amino acids. J gave up 4 bases and V 6 bases, and 7 bases lay outside the gene matches. Germline CDR1 KGHSH, CDR2 LQKENI. CDR3 sequence: CASSPGLAGNYEQYF. The CDR3 bases are TGTGCCAGCTCCCCTGGACTAGCGGGAAATTACGAGCAGTACTTC.

The chain joins TRBV20-1 to TRBJ1-2, with D possibly TRBD1 on 5 matching bases. Trimming stripped 2 bases from V and 5 bases from J, with 12 bases between. Germline values: CDR1 DFQATT, CDR2 SNEGSKA (reference sequence). This CDR3 has 13 amino acids. The CDR3 loop reads CSARRGAGYGYTF. CDR3 coding DNA: TGCAGTGCTAGAAGAGGGGCCGGATATGGCTACACCTTC.

This clonotype was found a few times. V gene TRBV7-2 combines with J gene TRBJ2-7; 10 positions agree with TRBD1. The germline CDR1 and CDR2 sequences are SGHTA and FQGNSA. The CDR3 covers 14 residues. The J segment lost 2 bases and the V segment lost 4 bases, leaving 2 bases of the junction unmatched. This CDR3 is CASSYGTGAYEQYF. DNA for the CDR3: TGTGCCAGCAGCTACGGGACAGGGGCCTACGAGCAGTACTTC.

This chain connects TRBV11-2 to TRBJ1-2; 8 bases align to TRBD1. From germline, CDR1 is SGHAT and CDR2 FQNNGV. Losses at the gene ends were 3 bases for V and 4 bases for J; bases not matched to a gene: 4. This CDR3 is 14 amino acids long. The CDR3 bases are TGTGCCAGCAGCTTTTCAGGGGGCGCCTATGGCTACACCTTC. It encodes CASSFSGGAYGYTF.

The V call is TRBV12-3 or TRBV12-4, the J call TRBJ1-2; D gene uncertain. Trimming cost V 3 bases and J 4 bases, with 12 bases left between them. The CDR3 runs 14 residues. The CDR3 sequence: CASSFEREGYGYTF. DNA of the CDR3: TGTGCCAGCAGTTTTGAGAGGGAGGGCTATGGCTACACCTTC.

Ten or more counts support this clonotype. The rearrangement joins TRBV3-1 to TRBJ1-1, with D possibly being TRBD1 (5 bases). The CDR3 has 12 residues. CDR1 is LGHDT and CDR2 is YNNKEL in the germline V gene (reference sequence). Deletions cut 1 base from V and 5 bases from J, with 5 bases between. CDR3 loop: CASSQGGTEAFF. DNA of the CDR3: TGTGCCAGCAGCCAAGGGGGGACTGAAGCTTTCTTT.

The chain combines TRBV4-2 with TRBJ2-3; D unclear. Germline CDR1 is LGHNA and CDR2 is YNFKEQ. The CDR3 is 18 amino acids. V gave up 0 bases and J gave up 2 bases, with 18 bases separating them. The DNA for the CDR3 is TGTGCCAGCAGCCAAGATCAAGGGCTCCCTATTGTCACAGATACGCAGTATTTT. The encoded protein is CASSQDQGLPIVTDTQYF.